The rows below give T cell receptor beta chains drawn from one sample of a study of blood T cell repertoires in COVID-19. The table came from immunoSEQ multiplex PCR; TCRdb's copy has only in-frame clones and leaves some out. The table records over 250,000 clones, 75% to 90% of them present only once. The sample taken for sequencing was PBMCs or T cells enriched from blood (not recorded which). The receptors were gathered from a young woman who had recovered from COVID-19. Each CDR3 is given with its conserved first and last residue. Fields, in order: CDR3 DNA, CDR3 protein, V gene, CDR3 length, J gene, clone size, D gene. A D gene is named only where the DNA matches it firmly. Only some rows state a clone size, as once, few, many or a class for expanded clones.

cdr3_nt: TGTGCCAGCAGTCCGGACAGCACATTAGCCAAAAACATTCAGTACTTC; cdr3_aa: CASSPDSTLAKNIQYF; v_call: TRBV27; cdr3_length: 16; j_call: TRBJ2-4; clone_size: .; d_call: .
cdr3_nt: TGCAGTGCTAGGGCTGAAAAACTGTTTTTT; cdr3_aa: CSARAEKLFF; v_call: TRBV20-1; cdr3_length: 10; j_call: TRBJ1-4; clone_size: .; d_call: .
cdr3_nt: TGTGCCAGCAGTCCCGCGATAGCGGGGGCCTCTTACAATGAGCAGTTCTTC; cdr3_aa: CASSPAIAGASYNEQFF; v_call: TRBV28; cdr3_length: 17; j_call: TRBJ2-1; clone_size: .; d_call: TRBD2
cdr3_nt: TGTGCCAGCAGCTACAAATCCCAGGGAGGAGGTTCACCCCTCCACTTT; cdr3_aa: CASSYKSQGGGSPLHF; v_call: TRBV11-2; cdr3_length: 16; j_call: TRBJ1-6; clone_size: .; d_call: .
cdr3_nt: TGTGCCACCAGCAGTACTCGACGGACAGGGGCCTATGGCTACACCTTC; cdr3_aa: CATSSTRRTGAYGYTF; v_call: TRBV15; cdr3_length: 16; j_call: TRBJ1-2; clone_size: many; d_call: TRBD1
cdr3_nt: TGCAGTGCTAGACAGGGGGCTGGCTACACCTTC; cdr3_aa: CSARQGAGYTF; v_call: TRBV20-1; cdr3_length: 11; j_call: TRBJ1-2; clone_size: .; d_call: TRBD1
cdr3_nt: TGTGCCACTGCGGACAGCGGAATCGGGCCCCAGCATTTT; cdr3_aa: CATADSGIGPQHF; v_call: TRBV6-5; cdr3_length: 13; j_call: TRBJ1-5; clone_size: .; d_call: .
cdr3_nt: TGTGCCAGTAGCGGGGGGGGGTTGAACAATCAGCCCCAGCATTTT; cdr3_aa: CASSGGGLNNQPQHF; v_call: TRBV19; cdr3_length: 15; j_call: TRBJ1-5; clone_size: .; d_call: .
cdr3_nt: TGTGCCAGCAGCTTAGGAGGCGGGGCTGAGCAGTTCTTC; cdr3_aa: CASSLGGGAEQFF; v_call: TRBV11-2; cdr3_length: 13; j_call: TRBJ2-1; clone_size: .; d_call: .
cdr3_nt: TGTGCCAGTAGTATCCGACAGGGGGCTTATAACTATGGCTACACCTTC; cdr3_aa: CASSIRQGAYNYGYTF; v_call: TRBV19; cdr3_length: 16; j_call: TRBJ1-2; clone_size: once; d_call: TRBD1
cdr3_nt: TGTGCCAGCAGCCCCCGGGACAGGGCTGCTGGCTACACCTTC; cdr3_aa: CASSPRDRAAGYTF; v_call: TRBV7-9; cdr3_length: 14; j_call: TRBJ1-2; clone_size: .; d_call: TRBD1
cdr3_nt: TGTGCCAGCAGCTTAGAGAGTCCCTCCCGATATAATTCACCCCTCCACTTT; cdr3_aa: CASSLESPSRYNSPLHF; v_call: TRBV7-2; cdr3_length: 17; j_call: TRBJ1-6; clone_size: .; d_call: .
cdr3_nt: TGTGCCAGTAGTATCAGGACAGGGGGCGCGAAGGATGGCTACACCTTC; cdr3_aa: CASSIRTGGAKDGYTF; v_call: TRBV19; cdr3_length: 16; j_call: TRBJ1-2; clone_size: once; d_call: TRBD1
cdr3_nt: TGCAGTGCTAGTGGGTCTTCAGGGAAAGCTTTCTTT; cdr3_aa: CSASGSSGKAFF; v_call: TRBV20-1; cdr3_length: 12; j_call: TRBJ1-1; clone_size: .; d_call: .
cdr3_nt: TGTGCCAGCAGCTCCGGACTAGTGCTCGACAGAGCCCAGTACTTC; cdr3_aa: CASSSGLVLDRAQYF; v_call: TRBV5-6; cdr3_length: 15; j_call: TRBJ2-5; clone_size: once; d_call: TRBD2
cdr3_nt: TGTGCCAGCAGCCCCGGGACAGGGAGGTTCCCCCTCCACTTT; cdr3_aa: CASSPGTGRFPLHF; v_call: TRBV7-9; cdr3_length: 14; j_call: TRBJ1-6; clone_size: few; d_call: TRBD1
cdr3_nt: TGTGCCAGCATCTCTGGCTCGGGACAGGGGATCTATGGCTACACCTTC; cdr3_aa: CASISGSGQGIYGYTF; v_call: TRBV6-6; cdr3_length: 16; j_call: TRBJ1-2; clone_size: once; d_call: TRBD1
cdr3_nt: TGTGCCAGCAGTTACTCGGCGGGAACTAATGAAAAACTGTTTTTT; cdr3_aa: CASSYSAGTNEKLFF; v_call: TRBV6-5; cdr3_length: 15; j_call: TRBJ1-4; clone_size: .; d_call: .
cdr3_nt: TGTGCCAGCAGTGAAGTGGGAGGGGGGGAAGCTTTCTTT; cdr3_aa: CASSEVGGGEAFF; v_call: TRBV2; cdr3_length: 13; j_call: TRBJ1-1; clone_size: .; d_call: .
cdr3_nt: TGTGCCAGCAGCTTAGACGGGTGGGGGGACAGGGACTACGAGCAGTACTTC; cdr3_aa: CASSLDGWGDRDYEQYF; v_call: TRBV11-2; cdr3_length: 17; j_call: TRBJ2-7; clone_size: .; d_call: TRBD1
cdr3_nt: TGTGCCAGCAGCCAACTTTTTCGGGGACAGAGTGAAGCTTTCTTT; cdr3_aa: CASSQLFRGQSEAFF; v_call: TRBV14; cdr3_length: 15; j_call: TRBJ1-1; clone_size: .; d_call: TRBD1
cdr3_nt: TGTGCCAGCACCCCCTTCCGGGGAGGCTACACCTTC; cdr3_aa: CASTPFRGGYTF; v_call: TRBV28; cdr3_length: 12; j_call: TRBJ1-2; clone_size: .; d_call: .
cdr3_nt: TGTGCCAGCAGCTTAAATTTGGAACACCGGGGTTATGGCTACACCTTC; cdr3_aa: CASSLNLEHRGYGYTF; v_call: TRBV11-2; cdr3_length: 16; j_call: TRBJ1-2; clone_size: .; d_call: .
cdr3_nt: TGTGCCAGCAGTTTCCAGGGGTTATACTATGGCTACACCTTC; cdr3_aa: CASSFQGLYYGYTF; v_call: TRBV28; cdr3_length: 14; j_call: TRBJ1-2; clone_size: .; d_call: .
cdr3_nt: TGCGCCAGCAGCCCGCCGGGACTAGCCTCCCGTAGGTTCTTC; cdr3_aa: CASSPPGLASRRFF; v_call: TRBV5-1; cdr3_length: 14; j_call: TRBJ2-1; clone_size: .; d_call: TRBD2
cdr3_nt: TGCGCCAGCAGCCTTACTCCGGGACAGGGGGCCTACGAGCAGTACTTC; cdr3_aa: CASSLTPGQGAYEQYF; v_call: TRBV4-1; cdr3_length: 16; j_call: TRBJ2-7; clone_size: .; d_call: TRBD1
cdr3_nt: TGTGCCAGCAGCTGGGAGGGGGTCGCGATGACCAACTATGGCTACACCTTC; cdr3_aa: CASSWEGVAMTNYGYTF; v_call: TRBV7-2; cdr3_length: 17; j_call: TRBJ1-2; clone_size: .; d_call: .
cdr3_nt: TGTGCCAGCAGTGAGGCTACTAGCGGGGACCTTGAGTATTTT; cdr3_aa: CASSEATSGDLEYF; v_call: TRBV2; cdr3_length: 14; j_call: TRBJ2-3; clone_size: .; d_call: TRBD2
cdr3_nt: TGCGCCAGCAGCTTGGTCGACAGGTCCTATGGCTACACCTTC; cdr3_aa: CASSLVDRSYGYTF; v_call: TRBV5-1; cdr3_length: 14; j_call: TRBJ1-2; clone_size: .; d_call: .
cdr3_nt: TGTGCCACCGCCGAAACGAATAGAAACACCGGGGAGCTGTTTTTT; cdr3_aa: CATAETNRNTGELFF; v_call: TRBV24-1; cdr3_length: 15; j_call: TRBJ2-2; clone_size: .; d_call: .
cdr3_nt: TGTGCCAGTAGTATTGGGACAGTGAACACTGAAGCTTTCTTT; cdr3_aa: CASSIGTVNTEAFF; v_call: TRBV19; cdr3_length: 14; j_call: TRBJ1-1; clone_size: .; d_call: TRBD1
cdr3_nt: TGTGCCAGCAAATTACAGGGAACTCTCGGGGGCTACACCTTC; cdr3_aa: CASKLQGTLGGYTF; v_call: TRBV6-5; cdr3_length: 14; j_call: TRBJ1-2; clone_size: .; d_call: .
cdr3_nt: TGTGCCAGTAGTATAGGTGGAGACAGCCTTGCAGGTCAGCCCCAGCATTTT; cdr3_aa: CASSIGGDSLAGQPQHF; v_call: TRBV19; cdr3_length: 17; j_call: TRBJ1-5; clone_size: .; d_call: .
cdr3_nt: TGTGCCAGCAGCCCTCTCCGAGGGAACACAGATACGCAGTATTTT; cdr3_aa: CASSPLRGNTDTQYF; v_call: TRBV3-1/TRBV3-2; cdr3_length: 15; j_call: TRBJ2-3; clone_size: once; d_call: .
cdr3_nt: TGTGCCAGCAGTTTTGGAGGGACCGGGGAGCTGTTTTTT; cdr3_aa: CASSFGGTGELFF; v_call: TRBV12-3/TRBV12-4; cdr3_length: 13; j_call: TRBJ2-2; clone_size: .; d_call: .
cdr3_nt: TGTGCCAGCAGCGGTGCGGGACAGAATTACAATGAGCAGTTCTTC; cdr3_aa: CASSGAGQNYNEQFF; v_call: TRBV6-6; cdr3_length: 15; j_call: TRBJ2-1; clone_size: .; d_call: .
cdr3_nt: TGTGCCAGCAGCTTAGCGCACCTTAGGGGCCAGAATCAGCCCCAGCATTTT; cdr3_aa: CASSLAHLRGQNQPQHF; v_call: TRBV7-8; cdr3_length: 17; j_call: TRBJ1-5; clone_size: .; d_call: .
cdr3_nt: TGTGCCAGCAGCTTCCAGGTACTAGCGGGGGACATCTACAATGAGCAGTTCTTC; cdr3_aa: CASSFQVLAGDIYNEQFF; v_call: TRBV13; cdr3_length: 18; j_call: TRBJ2-1; clone_size: .; d_call: TRBD2
cdr3_nt: TGTGCCAGCTCTGATGGGCGCTATGGCTACACCTTC; cdr3_aa: CASSDGRYGYTF; v_call: TRBV25-1; cdr3_length: 12; j_call: TRBJ1-2; clone_size: .; d_call: .
cdr3_nt: TGTGCCTTGGACGGTGCAGGGAAGACAGATACGCAGTATTTT; cdr3_aa: CALDGAGKTDTQYF; v_call: TRBV30; cdr3_length: 14; j_call: TRBJ2-3; clone_size: .; d_call: .
cdr3_nt: TGTGCCATCAGTGAGTCAGGAGGTACTGAAGCTTTCTTT; cdr3_aa: CAISESGGTEAFF; v_call: TRBV10-3; cdr3_length: 13; j_call: TRBJ1-1; clone_size: .; d_call: .
cdr3_nt: TGTGCCAGCGCCCGAGCCGGCGGGGGAGAGACCCAGTACTTC; cdr3_aa: CASARAGGGETQYF; v_call: TRBV27; cdr3_length: 14; j_call: TRBJ2-5; clone_size: .; d_call: TRBD2
cdr3_nt: TGTGCCAGCAGTTACGGGGGGGGCTCTTGGCCCCAGCATTTT; cdr3_aa: CASSYGGGSWPQHF; v_call: TRBV6-5; cdr3_length: 14; j_call: TRBJ1-5; clone_size: .; d_call: .
cdr3_nt: TGTGCCAGCACCACTGGGGCTCCTCTCTCCTACAATGAGCAGTTCTTC; cdr3_aa: CASTTGAPLSYNEQFF; v_call: TRBV9; cdr3_length: 16; j_call: TRBJ2-1; clone_size: .; d_call: .
cdr3_nt: TGTGCCAGCAGCAAAGGGCCCGGGGGGGCGGGAACAGATACGCAGTATTTT; cdr3_aa: CASSKGPGGAGTDTQYF; v_call: TRBV5-4; cdr3_length: 17; j_call: TRBJ2-3; clone_size: .; d_call: TRBD2
cdr3_nt: TGTGCCAGCAGCTTAGGGGCAGGGGGCCATAATGAAAAACTGTTTTTT; cdr3_aa: CASSLGAGGHNEKLFF; v_call: TRBV11-2; cdr3_length: 16; j_call: TRBJ1-4; clone_size: once; d_call: TRBD1
cdr3_nt: TGTGCCAGCAGTTCCATGGGCCTTCCGGGGAATTCACCCCTCCACTTT; cdr3_aa: CASSSMGLPGNSPLHF; v_call: TRBV27; cdr3_length: 16; j_call: TRBJ1-6; clone_size: .; d_call: .
cdr3_nt: TGTGCCAGCAGCTTCAGCGGGAGCACAGATACGCAGTATTTT; cdr3_aa: CASSFSGSTDTQYF; v_call: TRBV7-9; cdr3_length: 14; j_call: TRBJ2-3; clone_size: .; d_call: .
cdr3_nt: TGTGCCAGCAGCTTCTTCGGGGGGGCGCTTGGTTACGAGCAGTACTTC; cdr3_aa: CASSFFGGALGYEQYF; v_call: TRBV11-2; cdr3_length: 16; j_call: TRBJ2-7; clone_size: once; d_call: TRBD2
cdr3_nt: TGTGCCAGCAGCTTGACAGGGTTGGCTTTCTTT; cdr3_aa: CASSLTGLAFF; v_call: TRBV13; cdr3_length: 11; j_call: TRBJ1-1; clone_size: .; d_call: TRBD1
cdr3_nt: TGTGCCAGCAGCCAAAAGGGGTTCGAGCAGTACTTC; cdr3_aa: CASSQKGFEQYF; v_call: TRBV3-1/TRBV3-2; cdr3_length: 12; j_call: TRBJ2-7; clone_size: .; d_call: .
cdr3_nt: TGTGCCAGCAACATCAGGGAAGGAAACACCATATATTTT; cdr3_aa: CASNIREGNTIYF; v_call: TRBV12-3/TRBV12-4; cdr3_length: 13; j_call: TRBJ1-3; clone_size: .; d_call: .
cdr3_nt: TGCGCCAGCAGCTTGGGGCGGGACAATGAGCAGTTCTTC; cdr3_aa: CASSLGRDNEQFF; v_call: TRBV5-1; cdr3_length: 13; j_call: TRBJ2-1; clone_size: .; d_call: .
cdr3_nt: TGTGCCAGCAGTGCTGAGGGCGAGCAGTTCTTC; cdr3_aa: CASSAEGEQFF; v_call: TRBV2; cdr3_length: 11; j_call: TRBJ2-1; clone_size: .; d_call: .
cdr3_nt: TGTGCCTGGAGTGTAATGGGGCTTTCCAAAAACATTCAGTACTTC; cdr3_aa: CAWSVMGLSKNIQYF; v_call: TRBV30; cdr3_length: 15; j_call: TRBJ2-4; clone_size: few; d_call: .
cdr3_nt: TGTGCCAGCAGCCCCGGCAGGGGGCCCAATGAGCAGTTCTTC; cdr3_aa: CASSPGRGPNEQFF; v_call: TRBV6-6; cdr3_length: 14; j_call: TRBJ2-1; clone_size: .; d_call: TRBD1